A single T cell receptor (beta chain) is shown here with its context. In the authors' methods: Amplifying reference gene primers gave estimates of nucleated cell counts. Some clones are missing from TCRdb's copy, which holds only in-frame ones; the method was immunoSEQ multiplex PCR. Clone size and V and J calls were adopted from that table, with D and trimming inferred from the DNA. Counted here are about 250,000 clones, around 85% occurring once; the ten biggest clones make up around 6.8%. This entry belongs to a study of blood T cell repertoires in COVID-19. Study background: The United States, Italy and Spain supplied acute and convalescent COVID-19 samples. Nucleic acid was either cDNA or gDNA, and it came from T cells, B-cell-depleted T cells, or PBMCs.

The CDR3 sequence is 12 residues long. The V end lost 3 bases, the J end lost 8 bases, and 5 bases lay between the germline ends. The sequenced sample was peripheral blood. The clonotype was recovered from a woman in her fifties or sixties with active or convalescent COVID-19. This chain uses TRBV12-3 or TRBV12-4 with TRBJ1-6; no reliable D call. Written as DNA, the CDR3 is TGTGCCAGCAGTTTTGAGCATTCACCCCTCCACTTT. It specifies CASSFEHSPLHF.